The clone carrying this T cell receptor beta chain has ten or more counts. Researchers amplified the TCR beta CDR3 regions from RNA transcripts. When the TCR CDR3 underwent first-round RT-PCR, the HTBI primer set was used. Via MiXCR, TCRdb re-called the multiplex PCR reads, giving one row per CDR3 protein. The sample records a few hundred thousand distinct CDR3 sequences, roughly 13% being singletons. The source of the sample is a study of T cells in Graves' hyperthyroidism and ophthalmopathy. CDR3 length: 19 residues. The germline V gene has CDR1 SEHNR and CDR2 FQNEAQ (reference sequence). With 5 bases removed from V and 3 bases from J, the gap between germline ends came to 26 bases.

Source material: blood. This TCR came from a woman between 18 and 30 years old with Graves' hyperthyroidism. This sequence joins TRBV7-9 and TRBJ2-1; no reliable D call. In DNA, the CDR3 is TGTGCCAGCAGCCTCCTAAGGTTGCTCACGGAGCCTCTCTACAATGAGCAGTTCTTC. Amino acid sequence: CASSLLRLLTEPLYNEQFF.